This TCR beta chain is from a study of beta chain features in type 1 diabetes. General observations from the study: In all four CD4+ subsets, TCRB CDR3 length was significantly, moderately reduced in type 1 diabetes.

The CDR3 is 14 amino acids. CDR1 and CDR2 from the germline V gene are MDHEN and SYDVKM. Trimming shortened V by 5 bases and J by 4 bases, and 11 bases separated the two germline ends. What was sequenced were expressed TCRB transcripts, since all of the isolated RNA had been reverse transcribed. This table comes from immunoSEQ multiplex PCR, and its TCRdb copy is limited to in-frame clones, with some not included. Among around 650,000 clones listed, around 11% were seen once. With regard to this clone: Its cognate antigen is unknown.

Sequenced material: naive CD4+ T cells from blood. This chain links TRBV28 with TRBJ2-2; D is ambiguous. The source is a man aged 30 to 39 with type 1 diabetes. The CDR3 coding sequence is TGTGCCAGCAGTGTACAACAGCTCACCGGGGAGCTGTTTTTT. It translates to CASSVQQLTGELFF.